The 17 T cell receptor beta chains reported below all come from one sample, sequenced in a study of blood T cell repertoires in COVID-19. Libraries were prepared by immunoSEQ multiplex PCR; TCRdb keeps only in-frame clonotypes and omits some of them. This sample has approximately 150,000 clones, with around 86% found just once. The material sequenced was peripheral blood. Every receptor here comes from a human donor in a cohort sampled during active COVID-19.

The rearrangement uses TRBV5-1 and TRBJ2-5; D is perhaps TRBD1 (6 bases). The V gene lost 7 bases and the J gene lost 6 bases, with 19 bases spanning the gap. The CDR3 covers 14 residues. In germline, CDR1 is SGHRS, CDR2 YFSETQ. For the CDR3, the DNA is TGCGCCAGCTACCCGGACAGTCCAGGAAAGACCCAGTACTTC. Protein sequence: CASYPDSPGKTQYF.

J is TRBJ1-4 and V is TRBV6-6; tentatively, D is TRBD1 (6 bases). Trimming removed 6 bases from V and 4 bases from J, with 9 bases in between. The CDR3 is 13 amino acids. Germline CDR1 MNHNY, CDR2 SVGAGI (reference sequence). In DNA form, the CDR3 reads TGTGCCAGCAGCCGGACAGTTAATGAAAAACTGTTTTTT. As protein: CASSRTVNEKLFF.

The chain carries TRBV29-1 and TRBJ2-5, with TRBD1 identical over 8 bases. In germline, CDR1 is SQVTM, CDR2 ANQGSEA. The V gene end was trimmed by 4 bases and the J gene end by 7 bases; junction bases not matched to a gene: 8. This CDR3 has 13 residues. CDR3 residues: CSVGRQGSGTQYF. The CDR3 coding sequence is TGCAGCGTTGGCCGACAGGGGTCCGGGACCCAGTACTTC.

As DNA, the CDR3 is TGCAGCGTTGGGAGGATGAGCGGGCGCACAGATACGCAGTATTTT. Translated: CSVGRMSGRTDTQYF. V usage is TRBV29-1 and J usage is TRBJ2-3, with D perhaps TRBD2 (6 bases). The CDR3 extends over 15 amino acids. Germline V lookup: CDR1 SQVTM, CDR2 ANQGSEA. Deletions cut 4 bases from V and 1 base from J, with 15 bases between.

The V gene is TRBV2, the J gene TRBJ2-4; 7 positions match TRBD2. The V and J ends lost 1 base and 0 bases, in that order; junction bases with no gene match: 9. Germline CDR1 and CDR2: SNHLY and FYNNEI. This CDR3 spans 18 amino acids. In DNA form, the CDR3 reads TGTGCCAGCAGTGAAGTTGGCGGGGGATTCCTAGCCAAAAACATTCAGTACTTC. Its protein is CASSEVGGGFLAKNIQYF.

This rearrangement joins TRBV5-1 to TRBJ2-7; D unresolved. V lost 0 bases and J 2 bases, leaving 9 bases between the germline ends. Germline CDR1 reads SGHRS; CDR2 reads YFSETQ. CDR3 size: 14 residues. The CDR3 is CASSLVVSPYEQYF. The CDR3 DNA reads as TGCGCCAGCAGCTTGGTAGTGTCACCCTACGAGCAGTACTTC.

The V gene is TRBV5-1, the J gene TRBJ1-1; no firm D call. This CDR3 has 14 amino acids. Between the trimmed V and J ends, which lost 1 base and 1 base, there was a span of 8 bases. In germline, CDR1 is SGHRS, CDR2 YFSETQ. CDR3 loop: CASSLPLPNTEAFF. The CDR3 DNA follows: TGCGCCAGCAGCTTGCCCCTACCGAACACTGAAGCTTTCTTT.

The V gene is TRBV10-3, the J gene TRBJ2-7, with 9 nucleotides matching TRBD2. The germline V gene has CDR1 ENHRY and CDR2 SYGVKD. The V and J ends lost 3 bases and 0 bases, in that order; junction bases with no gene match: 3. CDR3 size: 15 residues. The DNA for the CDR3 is TGTGCCATCAGTGATGGGACTAGCAGCTCCTACGAGCAGTACTTC. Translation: CAISDGTSSSYEQYF.

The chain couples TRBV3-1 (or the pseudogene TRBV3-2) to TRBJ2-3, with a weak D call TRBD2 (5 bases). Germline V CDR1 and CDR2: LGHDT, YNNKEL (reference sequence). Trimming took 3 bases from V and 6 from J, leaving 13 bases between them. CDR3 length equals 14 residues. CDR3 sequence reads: CASSHLSTGDTQYF. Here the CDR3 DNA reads TGTGCCAGCAGCCACCTCTCAACGGGGGATACGCAGTATTTT.

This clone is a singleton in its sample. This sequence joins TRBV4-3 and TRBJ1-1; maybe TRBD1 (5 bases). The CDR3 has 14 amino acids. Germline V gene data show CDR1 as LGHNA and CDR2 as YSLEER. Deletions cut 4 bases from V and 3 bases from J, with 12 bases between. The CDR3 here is CASSRGGGDTEAFF. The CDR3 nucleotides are TGCGCCAGCAGCCGTGGGGGGGGAGACACTGAAGCTTTCTTT.

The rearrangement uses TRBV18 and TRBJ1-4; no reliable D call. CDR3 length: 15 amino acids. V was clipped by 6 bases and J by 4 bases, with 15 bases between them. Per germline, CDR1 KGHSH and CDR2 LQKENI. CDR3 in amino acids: CASSPDGGSNEKLFF. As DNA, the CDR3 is TGTGCCAGCTCGCCCGACGGAGGTAGTAATGAAAAACTGTTTTTT.

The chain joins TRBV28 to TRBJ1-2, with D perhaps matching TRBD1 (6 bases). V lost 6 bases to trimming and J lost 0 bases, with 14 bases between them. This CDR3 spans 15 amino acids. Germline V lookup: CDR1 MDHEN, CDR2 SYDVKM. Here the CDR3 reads CASRNGGGPNYGYTF. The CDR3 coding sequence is TGTGCCAGCAGGAATGGGGGGGGCCCTAACTATGGCTACACCTTC.

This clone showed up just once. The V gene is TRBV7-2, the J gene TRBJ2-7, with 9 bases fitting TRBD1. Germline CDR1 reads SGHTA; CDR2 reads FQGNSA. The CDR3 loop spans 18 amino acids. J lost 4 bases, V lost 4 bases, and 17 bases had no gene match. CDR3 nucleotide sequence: TGTGCCAGCAGCTCCAGAGCCAGTGGGTGGGACAGGGTTTACGAGCAGTACTTC. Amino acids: CASSSRASGWDRVYEQYF.

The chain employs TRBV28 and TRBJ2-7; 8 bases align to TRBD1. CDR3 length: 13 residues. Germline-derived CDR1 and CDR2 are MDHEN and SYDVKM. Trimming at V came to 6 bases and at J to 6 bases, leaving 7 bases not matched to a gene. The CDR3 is CASRITGTGEQYF. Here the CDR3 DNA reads TGTGCCAGCAGAATAACCGGGACAGGCGAGCAGTACTTC.

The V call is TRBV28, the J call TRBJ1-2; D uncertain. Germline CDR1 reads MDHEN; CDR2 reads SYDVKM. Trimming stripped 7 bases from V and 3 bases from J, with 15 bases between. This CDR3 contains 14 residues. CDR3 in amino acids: CASIRDTMHYGYTF. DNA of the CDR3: TGTGCCAGCATCAGAGATACTATGCACTATGGCTACACCTTC.

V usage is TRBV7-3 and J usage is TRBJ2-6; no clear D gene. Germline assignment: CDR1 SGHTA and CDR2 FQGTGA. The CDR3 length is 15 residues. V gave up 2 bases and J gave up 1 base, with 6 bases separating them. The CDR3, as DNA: TGTGCCAGCAGCTTAGACGGGTCTGGGGCCAACGTCCTGACTTTC. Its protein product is CASSLDGSGANVLTF.

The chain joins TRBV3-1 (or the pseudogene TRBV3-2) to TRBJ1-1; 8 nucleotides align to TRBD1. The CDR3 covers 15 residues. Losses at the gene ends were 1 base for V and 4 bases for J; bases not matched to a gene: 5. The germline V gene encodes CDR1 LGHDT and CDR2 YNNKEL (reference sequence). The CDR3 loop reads CASSQADRGGTEAFF. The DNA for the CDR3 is TGTGCCAGCAGCCAAGCCGACAGGGGTGGCACTGAAGCTTTCTTT.